One and the same sample provided the 26 T cell receptor beta chains below, sequenced in a study of T-cell memory formation after mild COVID-19 (dated by TCRdb to the early 2020s). Libraries came from 5' RACE. These reads were obtained on an Illumina NovaSeq 6000. The raw public reads went through TCRdb reprocessing: fastp at Q25, MiXCR clone calling, in-frame beta chains kept. Identical CDR3 proteins give one entry, which carries the most common genes and DNA. The sample includes approximately 340,000 distinct CDR3 sequences, with around 13% observed a single time. The ten most abundant clones make up around 21% of the sample. Sequencing was carried out using PBMCs or a T cell subset sorted from them (not recorded which). The receptors derive from a man aged 18 to 30 who had mild COVID-19 (a few samples of this study predate the infection). The sample titles of this study are shuffled in the database, so cell type and time point are left out; the donor was told from shared clones.

This clonotype was counted a few times. The chain links TRBV29-1 to TRBJ2-5; D possibly corresponds to TRBD1 (5 bases). Germline CDR1 is SQVTM and CDR2 is ANQGSEA. CDR3 length: 15 amino acids. The germline V and J ends were trimmed by 4 bases and 5 bases, with 20 bases remaining between them. CDR3 in DNA: TGCAGCGTTGCTTCACACCTCAGACCAGGGGAGACCCAGTACTTC. Its translation is CSVASHLRPGETQYF.

The rearrangement links TRBV5-5 to TRBJ1-1, with a possible D match to TRBD1 (6 bases). CDR1 is SGHKS, CDR2 YYEKEE, per germline (reference sequence). Trimming took off 4 bases at V and 3 bases at J, with 13 bases between the two ends. The CDR3 runs 14 residues. The CDR3, as DNA: TGTGCCAGCAGCATGGACAGTTTTTACACTGAAGCTTTCTTT. Protein: CASSMDSFYTEAFF.

The rearrangement uses TRBV2 and TRBJ1-1; a weak D match, TRBD1 (5 bases). The CDR3 length is 14 residues. The germline CDR1 and CDR2 sequences are SNHLY and FYNNEI. V lost 2 bases and J 1 base, leaving 8 bases between the germline ends. The CDR3 sequence: CASSELQANTEAFF. The DNA for the CDR3 is TGTGCCAGCAGTGAACTACAGGCGAACACTGAAGCTTTCTTT.

This clonotype was seen repeatedly, ten times or more. The rearrangement joins TRBV7-9 to TRBJ2-5, with a tentative D call TRBD2 (6 bases). This CDR3 spans 14 amino acids. Germline loops: CDR1 SEHNR, CDR2 FQNEAQ (reference sequence). V lost 11 bases to trimming and J lost 5 bases, with 21 bases between them. CDR3 nucleotide sequence: TGTGCCGCGGATCCCCGGGGGAGCAAGGAGACCCAGTACTTC. Translated: CAADPRGSKETQYF.

This clonotype was recorded many times. Here the CDR3 reads CASSWGGAIYEQYF. In nucleotides, the CDR3 is TGTGCCAGCAGTTGGGGGGGGGCCATCTACGAGCAGTACTTC. The J gene is TRBJ2-7, the V gene TRBV12-3 or TRBV12-4, with D possibly TRBD2 on 7 matching bases. Trimming took 4 bases from V and 3 from J, leaving 13 bases between them. The CDR3 consists of 14 residues.

This clonotype showed up just a few times. The chain is built from TRBV7-2 and TRBJ1-2; the D gene is possibly TRBD1 (5 bases). This CDR3 contains 13 residues. Germline values: CDR1 SGHTA, CDR2 FQGNSA. V gave up 8 bases and J gave up 5 bases, with 15 bases separating them. CDR3 region: CASRLQVGYGYTF. CDR3 coding DNA: TGTGCCAGCCGTCTACAGGTGGGATATGGCTACACCTTC. Full variable domain (missing parts from reference TRBV7-2 and TRBJ1-2): GAGVSQSPSNKVTEKGKDVELRCDPISGHTALYWYRQSLGQGLEFLIYFQGNSAPDKSGLPSDRFSAERTGGSVSTLTIQRTQQEDSAVYLCASRLQVGYGYTFGSGTRLTVV.

This clonotype came up a few times. This chain joins TRBV24-1 and TRBJ1-1; D gene unclear. Germline loops: CDR1 KGHDR, CDR2 SFDVKD. Trimming pared 6 bases from V and 2 bases from J, leaving 3 bases between. This CDR3 has 11 amino acids. CDR3: CATSYNTEAFF. The DNA of the CDR3 is TGTGCCACCAGTTATAACACTGAAGCTTTCTTT.

There are many counts of this clonotype. This chain uses TRBV27 with TRBJ1-1; the match to TRBD1 covers 7 bases. This CDR3 is built from 15 residues. Germline V gene lookup returns CDR1 MNHEY and CDR2 SMNVEV (reference sequence). V trimming: 2 bases; J trimming: 5 bases; junction bases outside the gene matches: 8. CDR3 region: CASSLTGDEGTEAFF. CDR3 in DNA: TGTGCCAGCAGTTTAACAGGGGACGAGGGGACTGAAGCTTTCTTT.

This clonotype was detected a few times. This chain joins TRBV10-3 and TRBJ2-2; 8 bases are a match to TRBD2. This CDR3 is built from 17 residues. J lost 3 bases, V lost 6 bases, and 12 bases had no gene match. Germline V gene sequence: CDR1 ENHRY, CDR2 SYGVKD. The CDR3 DNA follows: TGTGCCATCAGATCCGGACTAGCTGAGGTCGACACCGGGGAGCTGTTTTTT. Its translation: CAIRSGLAEVDTGELFF.

This clonotype was recorded a few times. This chain connects TRBV9 to TRBJ2-7, with 7 bases fitting TRBD1. V shed 7 bases and J 2 bases; nucleotides not matched to a gene: 6. From germline, CDR1 is SGDLS and CDR2 YYNGEE. There are 13 residues in the CDR3. In DNA, the CDR3 is TGTGCCAGCGGGACAGAAGCTCCCTACGAGCAGTACTTC. Amino acids: CASGTEAPYEQYF.

This chain links TRBV29-1 with TRBJ1-1; D remains ambiguous. Deletions cut 4 bases from V and 5 bases from J, with 11 bases between. There are 12 residues in the CDR3. Germline V CDR1 and CDR2: SQVTM, ANQGSEA. This chain's CDR3 is CSVGRGRTEAFF. Written as DNA, the CDR3 is TGCAGCGTTGGTCGAGGTCGGACTGAAGCTTTCTTT.

There are a few counts of this clonotype. V usage is TRBV30 and J usage is TRBJ2-7, with D perhaps being TRBD1 or TRBD2 (5 bases each). CDR3 length: 14 residues. V was pared by 4 bases and J by 6 bases, with 19 bases between. The V gene's germline CDR1 is GTSNPN and CDR2 SVGIG (reference sequence). The CDR3 region is CAWIYGGGTGEQYF. The CDR3 region has the DNA TGTGCCTGGATCTACGGTGGGGGAACGGGCGAGCAGTACTTC.

The chain has TRBV7-9 and TRBJ2-3; perhaps TRBD2 as D (5 bases). Trimming pared 5 bases from V and 2 bases from J, leaving 17 bases between. The CDR3 contains 16 residues. CDR1 and CDR2 from the germline V gene are SEHNR and FQNEAQ (reference sequence). The CDR3, as DNA: TGTGCCAGCAGCCCCCCTAGTGGGAGCTTCACAGATACGCAGTATTTT. It is translated as CASSPPSGSFTDTQYF.

Only a few counts were recorded for this clonotype. The rearrangement uses TRBV5-1 and TRBJ2-3, with 7 bases matching TRBD1. V trimming: 4 bases; J trimming: 4 bases; junction bases outside the gene matches: 9. This CDR3 spans 15 amino acids. Germline CDR1 SGHRS, CDR2 YFSETQ. The CDR3 region is CASSTPAGGSDTQYF. CDR3 bases: TGCGCCAGCAGCACCCCGGCAGGGGGTTCAGATACGCAGTATTTT.

The genes are TRBV18 and TRBJ2-7; D is possibly TRBD1 (6 bases). The CDR3 loop spans 16 amino acids. Germline values: CDR1 KGHSH, CDR2 LQKENI. V lost 3 bases and J 4 bases, leaving 19 bases between the germline ends. CDR3 nucleotides: TGTGCCAGCTCACCCCGTATTGCAGGGGTCAAGTACGAGCAGTACTTC. Residues: CASSPRIAGVKYEQYF.

This rearrangement joins TRBV19 to TRBJ1-5, with D unclear. Germline CDR1 LNHDA, CDR2 SQIVND (reference sequence). V gave up 9 bases and J gave up 2 bases, with 17 bases separating them. CDR3 size: 15 residues. The CDR3 loop reads CASQVGVLRNQPQHF. CDR3 DNA: TGTGCCAGCCAGGTCGGGGTCCTGCGCAATCAGCCCCAGCATTTT.

This clonotype was found a few times. The chain is built from TRBV7-3 and TRBJ2-3; 9 bases are shared with TRBD2. From germline, CDR1 is SGHTA and CDR2 FQGTGA. CDR3 length: 15 amino acids. The ends lost 4 bases at V and 6 bases at J; junction bases unmatched: 8. DNA for the CDR3: TGTGCCAGCAGCTCCGCGGCGGGGGGGGTGGATACGCAGTATTTT. Residues: CASSSAAGGVDTQYF.

In its sample, this clonotype was seen many times. V gene TRBV6-6 combines with J gene TRBJ1-2, with D tentatively TRBD1 (5 bases). Between the trimmed V and J ends, which lost 5 bases and 8 bases, there was a span of 12 bases. Per germline, CDR1 MNHNY and CDR2 SVGAGI (reference sequence). The CDR3 length is 12 residues. The CDR3 sequence is CASSELGVGYTF. CDR3 nucleotide sequence: TGTGCCAGCAGTGAACTAGGGGTGGGCTACACCTTC.

This clonotype was observed a handful of times. The chain couples TRBV25-1 to TRBJ1-1; TRBD1 aligns across 7 bases. This CDR3 has 12 amino acids. Germline-derived CDR1 and CDR2 are MGHDK and SYGVNS. J was trimmed by 5 bases and V by 8 bases; bases with no gene match: 5. The CDR3, as DNA: TGTGCCAGCCGACAGGGTGAAACTGAAGCTTTCTTT. Translating gives CASRQGETEAFF.

The gene calls are TRBV30 and TRBJ2-1, with 12 bases that match TRBD2. The germline CDR1 and CDR2 sequences are GTSNPN and SVGIG (reference sequence). CDR3 length: 15 residues. The V segment lost 1 base and the J segment 8 bases; nucleotides outside the gene matches: 6. For the CDR3, the DNA is TGTGCCTGGAGTGCTCTAGCGGGGGGGCCGGATGAGCAGTTCTTC. This sequence encodes CAWSALAGGPDEQFF.

In its sample, this clonotype was seen a few times. The rearrangement links TRBV30 to TRBJ2-3; possibly TRBD1 for D (6 bases). V was cut by 0 bases and J by 1 base, with 14 bases left in between. This CDR3 is 16 amino acids long. Germline assignment: CDR1 GTSNPN and CDR2 SVGIG (reference sequence). CDR3 bases: TGTGCCTGGAGTGTACTAGGGGCAGGGGGCACAGATACGCAGTATTTT. Translation gives CAWSVLGAGGTDTQYF.

This clonotype was seen at least ten times. V is TRBV11-2 and J is TRBJ1-1; no firm D call. The length of the CDR3 is 16 residues. Trimming cost V 5 bases and J 5 bases, with 21 bases left between them. Germline lookup yields CDR1 SGHAT and CDR2 FQNNGV. In nucleotides, the CDR3 is TGTGCCAGCAGCCGCCCCGAGGGCATTGGTTGGACTGAAGCTTTCTTT. Protein sequence: CASSRPEGIGWTEAFF.

This clonotype was seen a few times. This chain uses TRBV29-1 with TRBJ2-3; 7 nucleotides align to TRBD1. Trimming at V came to 6 bases and at J to 4 bases, leaving 7 bases not matched to a gene. CDR3 length: 13 amino acids. Germline V gene lookup returns CDR1 SQVTM and CDR2 ANQGSEA. Written as DNA, the CDR3 is TGCAGCGTAGTGAGGCAGGGGGCAGATACGCAGTATTTT. Its protein is CSVVRQGADTQYF.

This clonotype was recorded at least ten times. At one of its ends the junction is not consistent with the germline gene, which may arise from a read error. V usage is TRBV12-3 or TRBV12-4 and J usage is TRBJ2-7; possibly TRBD2 for D (6 bases). The length of the CDR3 is 12 residues. The CDR3: CASSQWTTEPSF. CDR3 DNA sequence: TGTGCCAGCAGTCAGTGGACTACCGAGCCGAGCTTC.

In its sample, this clonotype was seen many times. The chain recombines TRBV6-2 or TRBV6-3 with TRBJ2-7, with 7 bases identical to TRBD2. The J segment lost 4 bases and the V segment lost 2 bases, leaving 5 bases of the junction unmatched. Germline CDR1 reads MNHEY; CDR2 reads SVGEGT. The length of the CDR3 is 14 residues. CDR3 protein: CASSYGDYIYEQYV. CDR3 in DNA: TGTGCCAGCAGTTACGGGGACTACATTTACGAGCAGTACGTC.

This clonotype was seen at least ten times. J is TRBJ2-7 and V is TRBV12-3 or TRBV12-4; TRBD1 matches 11 bases. The CDR3 covers 14 residues. V shed 6 bases, J shed 2 bases, and the junction held 3 bases outside the gene matches. The CDR3 spells CASSSGQGAYEQYF. CDR3 in DNA: TGTGCCAGCAGCTCGGGACAGGGGGCCTACGAGCAGTACTTC.